What follows are 10 T cell receptor beta chains derived from one specimen sequenced in a study of blood T cell repertoires in COVID-19. The method was immunoSEQ multiplex PCR; TCRdb's version includes in-frame clones alone and lacks a portion of them. Among more than 300,000 clones, 80% to 90% were seen once, and the ten largest hold roughly 4.5%. The sequencing input was PBMCs or T cells enriched from blood (not recorded which). The receptors originated from a man aged 25 to 45 who had recovered from COVID-19.

The J gene is TRBJ1-1, the V gene TRBV27; 9 positions agree with TRBD1. Germline trimming cut 6 bases from V and 5 bases from J; bases unmatched to any gene: 10. The germline V gene has CDR1 MNHEY and CDR2 SMNVEV (reference sequence). The CDR3 runs 15 residues. The CDR3 region has the DNA TGTGCCAGCAGCACGACAGGGGGGGGTCGGACTGAAGCTTTCTTT. This codes for CASSTTGGGRTEAFF.

This chain connects TRBV11-3 to TRBJ2-7, with 9 nucleotides matching TRBD1. Germline assignment: CDR1 SGHNT and CDR2 YENEEA. This CDR3 contains 13 residues. V dropped 7 bases and J dropped 2; count of bases not matched to a gene: 3. The CDR3 loop is CASTRQGAYEQYF. In nucleotides, the CDR3 is TGTGCCAGCACCCGACAGGGGGCCTACGAGCAGTACTTC.

The chain employs TRBV4-2 and TRBJ2-1, with 8 nucleotides matching TRBD2. Germline CDR1 LGHNA, CDR2 YNFKEQ. This CDR3 has 15 amino acids. V shed 4 bases and J 1 base; nucleotides not matched to a gene: 3. The CDR3 DNA is TGTGCCAGCAGCCCCGGACTAGCTTCCTACAATGAGCAGTTCTTC. Translated: CASSPGLASYNEQFF.

The V gene is TRBV11-3, the J gene TRBJ2-5; D not resolved. Looked up from germline, CDR1 is SGHNT and CDR2 is YENEEA. The V and J ends lost 1 base and 5 bases respectively, with 11 bases between them. The CDR3 contains 14 residues. The CDR3 DNA follows: TGTGCCAGCAGCTTAGTCCCTAGTCGGGAGACCCAGTACTTC. Translated, it gives CASSLVPSRETQYF.

The chain links TRBV29-1 to TRBJ2-1; TRBD2 might be the D (5 bases). Germline V gene data show CDR1 as SQVTM and CDR2 as ANQGSEA. The CDR3 runs to 12 residues. Deletions cut 4 bases from V and 9 bases from J, with 13 bases between. CDR3 residues: CSVAVSRGEQFF. As DNA, the CDR3 is TGCAGCGTTGCGGTCTCCCGGGGTGAGCAGTTCTTC.

The rearrangement links TRBV28 to TRBJ1-5; no clear D. Germline V lookup: CDR1 MDHEN, CDR2 SYDVKM. V was trimmed by 4 bases and J by 0 bases, leaving 10 bases between them. The CDR3 has 15 amino acids. The CDR3 nucleotides read TGTGCCAGCAGTTCCCTTTTATATAGCAATCAGCCCCAGCATTTT. Its translation: CASSSLLYSNQPQHF.

The gene calls are TRBV29-1 and TRBJ2-1; 11 bases map to TRBD2. Germline CDR1 and CDR2: SQVTM and ANQGSEA. The ends lost 8 bases at V and 10 bases at J; junction bases unmatched: 19. The length of the CDR3 is 16 residues. The CDR3 DNA sequence: TGCAGCTCTTGGGGTGGGGGACTAGCGGCGTTCGGGGAGCAGTTCTTC. It is translated as CSSWGGGLAAFGEQFF.

This clone was counted between two and nine times. J is TRBJ1-3 and V is TRBV1. TRBV1 is a pseudogene. The CDR3 is 16 residues long. In DNA, the CDR3 is TGCACCAGCAGCCAAGATCGGGGGGAGTCTGGAAACACCATATATTTT. Encoded protein: CTSSQDRGESGNTIYF.

J is TRBJ2-5 and V is TRBV5-1; 9 nucleotides agree with TRBD2. V lost 0 bases, J lost 5 bases, and 5 bases stayed unmatched. The CDR3 totals 15 residues. Germline V gene data show CDR1 as SGHRS and CDR2 as YFSETQ. The chain's CDR3 is CASSLEGRGGETQYF. The CDR3 region has the DNA TGCGCCAGCAGCTTGGAGGGGCGGGGGGGGGAGACCCAGTACTTC.

J is TRBJ1-2 and V is TRBV5-5; 9 bases agree with TRBD1. The CDR3 runs to 18 residues. Unmatched junction bases numbered 20, after V lost 4 bases and J lost 7 bases. Germline V lookup: CDR1 SGHKS, CDR2 YYEKEE (reference sequence). CDR3 region: CASSPRGPGQGYGGGYTF. The CDR3 DNA sequence: TGTGCCAGCAGCCCCCGGGGGCCCGGACAGGGGTATGGTGGTGGCTACACCTTC.